This T cell receptor beta chain was sequenced during a study of T cells in Graves' hyperthyroidism and ophthalmopathy. CDR1 is SNHLY and CDR2 is FYNNEI in the germline V gene. V was clipped by 8 bases and J by 1 base, with 8 bases between them. This CDR3 comprises 12 residues. The source material, RNA transcripts, was used to amplify TCR beta CDR3 regions. An initial round of RT-PCR targeting the TCR CDR3 relied on the HTBI primer set. MiXCR was run by TCRdb on the multiplex PCR reads, yielding one entry per CDR3 protein. This sample has some 200,000 distinct CDR3 sequences, with under 20% found just once. The study left out patients who had uncontrolled infection, other autoimmune disease, pregnancy or lactation. The PBMCs studied were ones that came from roughly 9.4 ml fresh peripheral blood. This clonotype has a count of ten or more. Its specificity is unknown. Study-level results: Ophthalmopathy, which appeared later, was predicted by the model a median 6.5 months before onset. Blood samples included most of the expanded thyroid clonotypes exceeding 0.001.

The material sequenced was blood. The clonotype originates from a man over 45 with Graves' hyperthyroidism. The V gene is TRBV2, the J gene TRBJ1-1; D is ambiguous. The CDR3 reads CASDGGNTEAFF. The CDR3 bases are TGTGCCAGCGACGGTGGGAACACTGAAGCTTTCTTT.